The entry below gives a single TCR beta chain sequence along with its context. Clones were read by immunoSEQ multiplex PCR, and TCRdb kept only the in-frame ones, dropping some. The data hold over 55,000 clones, with 85% to 95% observed a single time. The CDR3 is 16 amino acids. V lost 5 bases, J lost 8 bases, and 12 bases stayed unmatched. The germline CDR1 and CDR2 sequences are SEHNR and FQNEAQ (reference sequence). The source of the sample is a study of T cell changes during pregnancy in multiple sclerosis. The material sequenced was CD8+ T cells from peripheral blood mononuclear cells, taken in the third trimester of pregnancy. The chain couples TRBV7-9 to TRBJ2-3; 11 nucleotides match TRBD2. The TCR was taken from a female donor with multiple sclerosis, enrolled in a pregnancy study. CDR3 bases: TGTGCCAGCAGCCTATCTACTAGCGGGAGTTGGGGTACGCAGTATTTT. Translation: CASSLSTSGSWGTQYF.